Below, 21 T cell receptor beta chains from the same sample are listed, as sequenced in a study of technical replicates of blood from a handful of donors. Repertoires were generated with immunoSEQ multiplex PCR, while TCRdb's copy carries only in-frame clones and drops some. This table holds 70,000 to 85,000 clones, 95% to 98% found once. Source material: T cells isolated from PBMCs. These TCRs come from a human donor in good health.

This clone was seen once. The chain employs TRBV28 and TRBJ2-7; TRBD1 matches at 10 bases. Trimming cost V 5 bases and J 4 bases; bases outside gene matches: 5. The CDR3 loop spans 14 amino acids. The V gene's germline CDR1 is MDHEN and CDR2 SYDVKM. This CDR3 reads CASSKTGQGYEQYF. The CDR3 coding sequence is TGTGCCAGCAGTAAAACGGGACAGGGGTACGAGCAGTACTTC.

This clone was picked up a small number of times. The V gene is TRBV28, the J gene TRBJ2-3; a possible D gene is TRBD1 (6 bases). The CDR3 has 16 amino acids. Germline V lookup: CDR1 MDHEN, CDR2 SYDVKM. V was pared by 6 bases and J by 2 bases, with 18 bases between. CDR3 DNA: TGTGCCAGCAGCCATGGCCGGGACACCTACACAGATACGCAGTATTTT. Translated, it gives CASSHGRDTYTDTQYF.

This clone occurred once. The chain employs TRBV5-1 and TRBJ2-7; D is undetermined. Per the germline V gene, CDR1 is SGHRS and CDR2 is YFSETQ. The V end lost 2 bases, the J end lost 3 bases, and 12 bases lay between the germline ends. The CDR3 consists of 14 residues. The CDR3: CASSFYPLSYEQYF. CDR3 DNA: TGCGCCAGCAGCTTCTACCCCTTGAGCTACGAGCAGTACTTC.

This clone showed up just once. The rearrangement links TRBV27 to TRBJ1-4; D remains unclear. This CDR3 spans 14 amino acids. Per germline, CDR1 MNHEY and CDR2 SMNVEV (reference sequence). V lost 2 bases and J 10 bases, leaving 14 bases between the germline ends. DNA of the CDR3: TGTGCCAGCAGTTTAGAGGGCAGGAGTCGAAAACTGTTTTTT. It translates to CASSLEGRSRKLFF.

The chain links TRBV28 to TRBJ1-2, with TRBD1 matching 11 bases. Trimming at V came to 4 bases and at J to 4 bases, leaving 11 bases not matched to a gene. The CDR3 is made up of 17 amino acids. The germline V gene encodes CDR1 MDHEN and CDR2 SYDVKM. The CDR3 reads CASSSDGWDRGVYGYTF. For the CDR3, the DNA is TGTGCCAGCAGTTCCGACGGGTGGGACAGGGGGGTCTATGGCTACACCTTC.

The gene calls are TRBV15 and TRBJ2-7; tentative D call: TRBD1 (6 bases). The germline CDR1 and CDR2 sequences are LNHNV and YYDKDF (reference sequence). V lost 0 bases and J lost 6, with 12 bases in between. The CDR3 is 14 residues long. CDR3: CATSRDNREGEQYF. In DNA form, the CDR3 reads TGTGCCACCAGCAGAGATAACAGGGAAGGCGAGCAGTACTTC.

The rearrangement uses TRBV4-1 and TRBJ2-1; D possibly corresponds to TRBD2 (7 bases). Deletions cut 1 base from V and 6 bases from J, with 16 bases between. This CDR3 has 16 amino acids. CDR1 is MGHRA and CDR2 is YSYEKL in the germline V gene. The CDR3 region is CASSQVEGGAINEQFF. CDR3 bases: TGCGCCAGCAGCCAAGTGGAAGGGGGGGCCATCAATGAGCAGTTCTTC.

The chain carries TRBV28 and TRBJ2-7, with TRBD2 matching over 9 bases. V was clipped by 7 bases and J by 4 bases; unmatched bases: 11. The CDR3 runs to 15 residues. Germline CDR1 and CDR2: MDHEN and SYDVKM. CDR3 DNA sequence: TGTGCCAGCATCCTAGGGGGGACTAGCAGTTACGAGCAGTACTTC. Protein: CASILGGTSSYEQYF.

The chain is built from TRBV10-3 and TRBJ2-1; 10 nucleotides align to TRBD2. V shed 3 bases and J 8 bases; nucleotides not matched to a gene: 10. CDR1 and CDR2 (germline): ENHRY, SYGVKD. The CDR3 extends over 16 amino acids. The chain's CDR3 is CAISDPGLALKDEQFF. The CDR3 nucleotides are TGTGCCATCAGTGATCCGGGACTAGCGTTAAAGGATGAGCAGTTCTTC.

The genes are TRBV6-1 and TRBJ2-3; the match to TRBD2 covers 8 bases. Per the germline V gene, CDR1 is MNHNS and CDR2 is SASEGT. The junction had 15 bases not matched to a gene; V was cut back by 4 bases and J by 6 bases. The CDR3 has 17 residues. The CDR3 is CASSVIPRSRGVDTQYF. CDR3 DNA: TGTGCCAGCAGTGTCATCCCTCGATCGCGGGGGGTGGATACGCAGTATTTT.

The chain links TRBV2 to TRBJ2-7, with no clear D. CDR1 is SNHLY and CDR2 is FYNNEI in the germline V gene. CDR3 length: 15 residues. V was clipped by 2 bases and J by 2 bases, with 13 bases between them. The CDR3 is CASSELRFRAYEQYF. The DNA of the CDR3 is TGTGCCAGCAGTGAACTCCGGTTTCGGGCCTACGAGCAGTACTTC.

This clone was counted a few times. The chain has TRBV28 and TRBJ1-2, with TRBD1 matching over 8 bases. The V segment lost 5 bases and the J segment 7 bases; nucleotides outside the gene matches: 9. The length of the CDR3 is 14 residues. Germline CDR1 MDHEN, CDR2 SYDVKM. For the CDR3, the DNA is TGTGCCAGCAGTGTAACAGGGGGGACGTTTGGCTACACCTTC. As protein: CASSVTGGTFGYTF.

This chain connects TRBV19 to TRBJ2-7; 8 bases match TRBD1. From germline, CDR1 is LNHDA and CDR2 SQIVND (reference sequence). V trimming: 4 bases; J trimming: 1 base; junction bases outside the gene matches: 3. This CDR3 has 14 residues. This CDR3 reads CASSTGTGSYEQYF. CDR3 in DNA: TGTGCCAGTAGTACCGGGACAGGTTCCTACGAGCAGTACTTC.

This chain connects TRBV4-1 to TRBJ1-2; D uncertain. Trimming removed 1 base from V and 4 bases from J, with 7 bases in between. The CDR3 totals 13 residues. Per germline, CDR1 MGHRA and CDR2 YSYEKL. CDR3 sequence reads: CASSQGGLYGYTF. Here the CDR3 DNA reads TGCGCCAGCAGCCAAGGCGGGCTCTATGGCTACACCTTC.

A single count supports this clone. J is TRBJ1-1 and V is TRBV5-1; 7 positions match TRBD1. The length of the CDR3 is 14 residues. The V segment lost 2 bases and the J segment 0 bases; nucleotides outside the gene matches: 1. Germline V gives CDR1 SGHRS, CDR2 YFSETQ. The CDR3 nucleotides read TGCGCCAGCAGCTTCGACAGGGTGAACACTGAAGCTTTCTTT. Its protein product is CASSFDRVNTEAFF.

V is TRBV27 and J is TRBJ1-2; 8 nucleotides line up with TRBD1. The CDR3 runs 14 residues. V was clipped by 5 bases and J by 3 bases; unmatched bases: 5. CDR1 MNHEY and CDR2 SMNVEV come from the germline V gene (reference sequence). The DNA of the CDR3 is TGTGCCAGCAGTGCCCCAGGGGGCTACTATGGCTACACCTTC. This sequence encodes CASSAPGGYYGYTF.

This rearrangement joins TRBV28 to TRBJ1-2; tentative D call: TRBD1 (6 bases). Trimming shortened V by 6 bases and J by 7 bases, and 18 bases separated the two germline ends. Germline lookup yields CDR1 MDHEN and CDR2 SYDVKM. The CDR3 consists of 14 residues. Written as DNA, the CDR3 is TGTGCCAGCAGCTCCATACAGGGAAGCGGTGGCTACACCTTC. It specifies CASSSIQGSGGYTF.

The chain employs TRBV13 and TRBJ2-1; 9 bases fit TRBD2. The germline V gene encodes CDR1 PRHDT and CDR2 FYEKMQ (reference sequence). The length of the CDR3 is 12 residues. The ends lost 5 bases at V and 14 bases at J; junction bases unmatched: 7. The CDR3 DNA sequence: TGTGCCAGCAGCCCCCTAGCGGGGCTGGAGTTCTTC. This codes for CASSPLAGLEFF. The whole variable domain, remainder taken from reference TRBV13 and TRBJ2-1, is AAGVIQSPRHLIKEKRETATLKCYPIPRHDTVYWYQQGPGQDPQFLISFYEKMQSDKGSIPDRFSAQQFSDYHSELNMSSLELGDSALYFCASSPLAGLEFFGPGTRLTVL.

This chain links TRBV9 with TRBJ2-7; TRBD1 might be the D (6 bases). V was cut by 2 bases and J by 3 bases, with 15 bases left in between. CDR1 SGDLS and CDR2 YYNGEE come from the germline V gene. There are 15 residues in the CDR3. CDR3 in amino acids: CASSVGPGVFYEQYF. DNA for the CDR3: TGTGCCAGCAGCGTCGGTCCAGGGGTCTTCTACGAGCAGTACTTC.

This rearrangement joins TRBV6-5 to TRBJ2-1; 7 bases fit TRBD2. Per the germline V gene, CDR1 is MNHEY and CDR2 is SVGAGI. J gave up 11 bases and V 11 bases, and 6 bases lay outside the gene matches. The CDR3 contains 10 residues. The CDR3 DNA reads TGTGCCGCGGGAGTCGGAAAGCAGTTCTTC. Protein sequence: CAAGVGKQFF.

This clone was seen just once. The chain combines TRBV7-9 with TRBJ2-2; 9 bases match TRBD2. The CDR3 has 17 amino acids. Germline V gene sequence: CDR1 SEHNR, CDR2 FQNEAQ (reference sequence). V was clipped by 5 bases and J by 3 bases; unmatched bases: 10. The CDR3 bases are TGTGCCAGCAGCCCCACATTAGCGGGGGCCTACACCGGGGAGCTGTTTTTT. Its protein is CASSPTLAGAYTGELFF.